The TCR beta chain described here comes from a study of cytomegalovirus exposure and HLA in healthy donors. CDR3 length: 15 residues. Germline CDR1 reads SGHVS; CDR2 reads FQNEAQ. V shed 1 base and J shed 0 bases, with 10 bases lying between them. Generated by immunoSEQ multiplex PCR, the TCRdb table keeps only in-frame clones and is missing some. The sample holds 130,000 to 150,000 clones, roughly nine tenths seen once. This sequence originates from a woman aged 18-35 years in good health and CMV-seropositive. The sample consisted of PBMCs. The chain combines TRBV7-8 with TRBJ2-7, with TRBD1 as a possible D gene (6 bases). CDR3 sequence: CASSLDRDNSYEQYF. The CDR3, as DNA: TGTGCCAGCAGCTTAGACCGGGACAACTCCTACGAGCAGTACTTC.